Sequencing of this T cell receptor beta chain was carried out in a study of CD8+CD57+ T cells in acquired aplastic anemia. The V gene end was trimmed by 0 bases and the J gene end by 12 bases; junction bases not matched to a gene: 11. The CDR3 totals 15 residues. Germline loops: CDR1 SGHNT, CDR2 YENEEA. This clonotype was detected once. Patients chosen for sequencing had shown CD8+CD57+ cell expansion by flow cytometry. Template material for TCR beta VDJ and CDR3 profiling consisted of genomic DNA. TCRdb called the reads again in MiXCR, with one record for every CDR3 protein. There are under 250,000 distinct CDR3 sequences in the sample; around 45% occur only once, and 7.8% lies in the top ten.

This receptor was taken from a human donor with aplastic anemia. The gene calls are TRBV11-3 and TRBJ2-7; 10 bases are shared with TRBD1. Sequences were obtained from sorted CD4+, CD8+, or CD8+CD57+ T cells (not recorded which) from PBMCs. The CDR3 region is CASSLDLTGGNEWYF. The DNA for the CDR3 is TGTGCCAGCAGCTTAGATCTGACAGGGGGCAATGAGTGGTACTTC.